This entry is about one T cell receptor (beta chain). Its antigen is not identified. The data derive from a study of T cell clones after liver transplantation. The overall study: A pre-transplant mixed lymphocyte reaction with TCRbeta sequencing defined graft-donor-reactive clones followed in post-transplant blood. Samples came pre-transplant, pre-randomization before withdrawal, and post-randomization after withdrawal ended.

Assay: immunoSEQ multiplex PCR; the TCRdb copy retains only in-frame clones and omits some. The sample lists about 71,000 clones, approximately 80% seen once, with approximately 0.8% in the top ten. Study conclusions and caveats: Compared with third party-reactive sequences, donor-reactive ones declined more, independent of withdrawal success.

V shed 6 bases and J 4 bases; nucleotides not matched to a gene: 17. CDR3 size: 19 residues. Germline CDR1 and CDR2: MDHEN and SYDVKM. This sequence originates from a human patient who received a liver transplant. The graft donor may have contributed some T cells. The chain recombines TRBV28 with TRBJ2-3; TRBD2 matches at 12 bases. The specimen was CD4+ T cells from blood, collected 12 months after liver transplant. The CDR3 nucleotides read TGTGCCAGCAGCCAATTGGGGAAGACTAGCGGGAGAAGGGCAGATACGCAGTATTTT. Amino acid sequence: CASSQLGKTSGRRADTQYF.